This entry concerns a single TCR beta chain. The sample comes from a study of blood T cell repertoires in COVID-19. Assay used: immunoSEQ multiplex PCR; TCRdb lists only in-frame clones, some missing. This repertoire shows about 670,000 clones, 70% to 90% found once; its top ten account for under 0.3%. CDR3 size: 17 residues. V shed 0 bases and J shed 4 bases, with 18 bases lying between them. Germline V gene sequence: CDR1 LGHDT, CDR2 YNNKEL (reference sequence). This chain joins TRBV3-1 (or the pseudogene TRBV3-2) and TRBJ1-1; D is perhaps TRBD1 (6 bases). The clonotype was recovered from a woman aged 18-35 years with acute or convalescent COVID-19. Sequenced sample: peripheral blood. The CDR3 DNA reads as TGTGCCAGCAGCCAAGATGGAAAGGGGGTAATAGGCACTGAAGCTTTCTTT. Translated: CASSQDGKGVIGTEAFF.